A selection of T cell receptor beta chains follows, all from one sample in a study of memory CD4+ T cells and cytomegalovirus serostatus. Generated by immunoSEQ multiplex PCR, the TCRdb table keeps only in-frame clones and is missing some. The sample has 65,000 to 95,000 clones; 80% are singletons. The specimen was memory CD4+ T cells from blood. Source of these receptors: an adult in good health and CMV-seronegative. Both conserved end residues are trimmed from each CDR3.

TRBV2	TRBJ2-7	ASRRQTYEQY
TRBV7-2	TRBJ1-2	ASSGQDNGYGYT
TRBV21-1	TRBJ2-1	ASSHRPGRTSYNEQF
TRBV5-1	TRBJ2-2	ASSGAGTGAPGELF
TRBV30	TRBJ1-5	AWSVGPQWGDYQPQH
TRBV4-3	TRBJ2-5	ASSQASTSGGQETQY
TRBV30	TRBJ1-3	AWNPAGNSGNTIY
TRBV28	TRBJ2-7	ASSEYRDGAYEQY
TRBV5-6	TRBJ2-6	ASSLIDRGASGANVLT
TRBV7-2	TRBJ2-2	ASRWGGAGELF
TRBV18	TRBJ1-4	ASSYRASNEKLF
TRBV11-2	TRBJ1-6	ASSLADSPLH
TRBV15	TRBJ1-2	ATSLIGYGYT
TRBV7-9	TRBJ1-4	ASSSTGNPGKLF
TRBV9	TRBJ1-4	ASSVMEGRDEKLF
TRBV6-4	TRBJ1-2	ASSPQTGIYGYT
TRBV6-5	TRBJ1-4	ASSYNRGEKLF
TRBV27	TRBJ1-6	ASSPIYNSPLH
TRBV5-1	TRBJ2-3	ASAPGTKQDTQY
TRBV6-1	TRBJ1-1	ASSAGSMNTEAF
TRBV7-3	TRBJ2-7	ASSQLPTGRKDEQY
TRBV7-3	TRBJ2-1	ASSFGRANNNEQF
TRBV7-2	TRBJ2-7	ASSPGTSGVFSYEQY
TRBV7-3	TRBJ1-1	ASSSTDRGSGTEAF
TRBV2	TRBJ2-7	ASDPAGFTYEQY
TRBV9	TRBJ2-1	ASSVRAGALNNEQF
TRBV5-4	TRBJ2-5	ATSQLQGARETQY
TRBV13	TRBJ2-7	ASSRDFRRGLLREQY
TRBV30	TRBJ1-1	AWNRLDTEAF
TRBV28	TRBJ1-6	ASSVARRNSPLH
TRBV10-3	TRBJ2-7	AISGMTGSYEQY
TRBV19	TRBJ1-4	ASSLTGGSEKLF
TRBV28	TRBJ1-1	AARGNTEAF
TRBV9	TRBJ1-6	ASSGGQGVSISYNSPLH
TRBV27	TRBJ2-5	ASSPWPRPETQY
TRBV7-2	TRBJ2-3	ASSFSGSPDTQY
TRBV11-1	TRBJ1-1	ASSQPDRGRKVAF
TRBV18	TRBJ1-4	ASSRDSSSVREKLF
TRBV9	TRBJ2-1	ASSGGALNEQF
TRBV19	TRBJ2-1	ASSDRVYNEQF
TRBV10-3	TRBJ2-7	AISESVGYEQY
TRBV10-2	TRBJ2-2	ATRPGGSTGELF
TRBV5-4	TRBJ1-2	ASSLAGQVTGDYGYT
TRBV18	TRBJ1-5	ASSPGFVSNQPQH
TRBV27	TRBJ2-7	ASRTGQGAVYEQY
TRBV6-5	TRBJ2-3	ASSYSRPGGSDTQY
TRBV25-1	TRBJ2-7	AAGRGPFYEQY
TRBV28	TRBJ2-7	ASSLGRGYEQY
TRBV11-2	TRBJ1-6	ASSSLRSLRGGSPLH
TRBV5-1	TRBJ1-6	ASSSGTGVSPLH
TRBV9	TRBJ1-2	ASSVPGYGYT
TRBV5-4	TRBJ1-4	ASSLQGAVEKLF
TRBV2	TRBJ1-5	ASSGSTGTGNQPQH
TRBV18	TRBJ2-7	ASVGVGSSYEQY
TRBV7-2	TRBJ2-7	ASSLATGKSYEQY